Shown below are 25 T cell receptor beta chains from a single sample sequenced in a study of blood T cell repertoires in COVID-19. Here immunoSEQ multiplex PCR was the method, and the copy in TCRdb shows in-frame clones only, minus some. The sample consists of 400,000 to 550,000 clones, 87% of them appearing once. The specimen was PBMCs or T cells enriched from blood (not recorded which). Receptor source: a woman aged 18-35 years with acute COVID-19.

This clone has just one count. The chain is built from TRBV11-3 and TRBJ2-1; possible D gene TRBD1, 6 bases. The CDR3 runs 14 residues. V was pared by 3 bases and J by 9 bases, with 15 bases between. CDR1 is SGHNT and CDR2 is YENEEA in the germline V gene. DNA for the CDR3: TGTGCCAGCAGCTTCGGGACACATAACGGTGAGCAGTTCTTC. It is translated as CASSFGTHNGEQFF. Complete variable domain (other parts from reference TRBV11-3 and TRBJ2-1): EAGVVQSPRYKIIEKKQPVAFWCNPISGHNTLYWYLQNLGQGPELLIRYENEEAVDDSQLPKDRFSAERLKGVDSTLKIQPAELGDSAVYLCASSFGTHNGEQFFGPGTRLTVL.

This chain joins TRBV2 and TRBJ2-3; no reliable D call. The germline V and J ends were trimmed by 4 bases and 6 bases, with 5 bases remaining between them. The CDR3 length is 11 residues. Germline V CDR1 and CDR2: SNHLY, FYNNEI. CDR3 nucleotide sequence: TGTGCCAGCAGTGCCTTCGATACGCAGTATTTT. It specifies CASSAFDTQYF. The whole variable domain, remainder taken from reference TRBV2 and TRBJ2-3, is EPEVTQTPSHQVTQMGQEVILRCVPISNHLYFYWYRQILGQKVEFLVSFYNNEISEKSEIFDDQFSVERPDGSNFTLKIRSTKLEDSAMYFCASSAFDTQYFGPGTRLTVL.

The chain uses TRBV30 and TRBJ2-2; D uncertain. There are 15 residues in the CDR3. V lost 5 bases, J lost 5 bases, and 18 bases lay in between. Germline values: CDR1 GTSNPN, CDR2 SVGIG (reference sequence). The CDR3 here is CAWLPLASGTGELFF. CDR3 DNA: TGTGCCTGGCTACCCCTGGCTAGTGGTACCGGGGAGCTGTTTTTT.

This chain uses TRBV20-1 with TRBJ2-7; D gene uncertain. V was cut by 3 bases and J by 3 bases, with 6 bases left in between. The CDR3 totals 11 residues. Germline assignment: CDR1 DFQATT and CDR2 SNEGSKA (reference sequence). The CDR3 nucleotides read TGCAGTGCTAGCCTAAGCTACGAGCAGTACTTC. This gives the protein CSASLSYEQYF.

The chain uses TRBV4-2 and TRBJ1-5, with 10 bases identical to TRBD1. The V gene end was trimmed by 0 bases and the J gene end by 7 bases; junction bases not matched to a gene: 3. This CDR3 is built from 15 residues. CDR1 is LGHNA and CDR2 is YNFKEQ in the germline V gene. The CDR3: CASSQERTGGQPQHF. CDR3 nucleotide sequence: TGTGCCAGCAGCCAAGAAAGGACAGGGGGGCAGCCCCAGCATTTT.

CDR3 sequence reads: CASSQPGTATNEKLFF. CDR3 nucleotide sequence: TGTGCCAGCAGCCAACCGGGGACAGCAACTAATGAAAAACTGTTTTTT. The gene calls are TRBV3-1 (or the pseudogene TRBV3-2) and TRBJ1-4; 7 bases are shared with TRBD1. Germline V gene lookup returns CDR1 LGHDT and CDR2 YNNKEL (reference sequence). Trimming removed 2 bases from V and 0 bases from J; junction bases left unmatched: 3. The CDR3 sequence is 16 residues long.

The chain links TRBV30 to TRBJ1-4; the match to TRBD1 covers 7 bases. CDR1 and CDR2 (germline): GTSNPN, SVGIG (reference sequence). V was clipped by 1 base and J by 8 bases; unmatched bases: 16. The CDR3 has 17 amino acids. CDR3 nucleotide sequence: TGTGCCTGGAGTGGCTCGGGGTGGCCAGGGGGAAGGGAAAAACTGTTTTTT. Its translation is CAWSGSGWPGGREKLFF.

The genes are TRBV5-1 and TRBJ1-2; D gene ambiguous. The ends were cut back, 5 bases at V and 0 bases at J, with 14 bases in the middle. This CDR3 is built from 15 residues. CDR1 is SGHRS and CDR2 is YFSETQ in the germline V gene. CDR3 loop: CASSLVASANYGYTF. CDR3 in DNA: TGCGCCAGCAGTCTAGTCGCCTCAGCTAACTATGGCTACACCTTC.

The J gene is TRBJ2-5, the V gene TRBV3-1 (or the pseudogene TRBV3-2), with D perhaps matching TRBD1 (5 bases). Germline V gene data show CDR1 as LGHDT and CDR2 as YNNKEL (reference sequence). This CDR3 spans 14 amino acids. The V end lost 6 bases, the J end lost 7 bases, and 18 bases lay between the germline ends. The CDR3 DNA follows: TGTGCCAGCAGGGGCCCCCAGGGCGTGGGGACCCAGTACTTC. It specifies CASRGPQGVGTQYF.

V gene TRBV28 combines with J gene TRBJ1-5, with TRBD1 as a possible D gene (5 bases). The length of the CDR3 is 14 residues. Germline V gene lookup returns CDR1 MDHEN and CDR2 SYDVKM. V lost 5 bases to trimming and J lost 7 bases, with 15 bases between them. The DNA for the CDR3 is TGTGCCAGCAGTCTGGCAGGGATGGAGCAGCCCCAGCATTTT. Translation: CASSLAGMEQPQHF.

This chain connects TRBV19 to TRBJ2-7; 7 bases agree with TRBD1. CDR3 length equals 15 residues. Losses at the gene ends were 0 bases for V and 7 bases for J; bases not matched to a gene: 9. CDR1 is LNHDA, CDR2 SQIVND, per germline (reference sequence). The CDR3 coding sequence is TGTGCCAGTAGTATAGATCTACAGGGGTTATGGGAGCAGTACTTC. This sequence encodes CASSIDLQGLWEQYF.

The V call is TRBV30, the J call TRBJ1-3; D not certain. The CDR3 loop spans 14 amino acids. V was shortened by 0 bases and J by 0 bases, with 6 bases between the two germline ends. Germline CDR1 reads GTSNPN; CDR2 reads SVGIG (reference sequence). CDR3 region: CAWSVQVSGNTIYF. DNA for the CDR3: TGTGCCTGGAGTGTACAAGTCTCTGGAAACACCATATATTTT. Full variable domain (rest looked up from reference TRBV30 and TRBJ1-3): SQTIHQWPATLVQPVGSPLSLECTVEGTSNPNLYWYRQAAGRGLQLLFYSVGIGQISSEVPQNLSASRPQDRQFILSSKKLLLSDSGFYLCAWSVQVSGNTIYFGEGSWLTVV.

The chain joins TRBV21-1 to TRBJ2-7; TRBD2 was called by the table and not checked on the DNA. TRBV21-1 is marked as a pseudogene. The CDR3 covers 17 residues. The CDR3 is CASSKGLAGGQVNEQYF. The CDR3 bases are TGTGCCAGCAGCAAAGGTCTAGCGGGAGGGCAGGTAAACGAGCAGTACTTC.

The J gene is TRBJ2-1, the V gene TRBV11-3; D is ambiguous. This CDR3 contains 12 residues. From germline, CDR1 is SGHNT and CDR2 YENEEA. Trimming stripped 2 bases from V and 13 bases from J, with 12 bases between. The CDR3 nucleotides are TGTGCCAGCAGCTTAAACGGGTTACGACAGTTCTTC. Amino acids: CASSLNGLRQFF.

The CDR3 protein is CASSVGGASDSQHF. Written as DNA, the CDR3 is TGTGCCAGCAGCGTAGGTGGAGCTTCCGATTCCCAGCATTTT. The chain joins TRBV9 to TRBJ1-5, with D unresolved. The CDR3 runs to 14 residues. The V end lost 0 bases, the J end lost 11 bases, and 15 bases lay between the germline ends. Germline CDR1 and CDR2: SGDLS and YYNGEE.

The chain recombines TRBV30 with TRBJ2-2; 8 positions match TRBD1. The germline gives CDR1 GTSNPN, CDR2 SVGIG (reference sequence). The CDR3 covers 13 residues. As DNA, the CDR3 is TGTGCGGGGGACAGGCCGAACACCGGGGAGCTGTTTTTT. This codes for CAGDRPNTGELFF.

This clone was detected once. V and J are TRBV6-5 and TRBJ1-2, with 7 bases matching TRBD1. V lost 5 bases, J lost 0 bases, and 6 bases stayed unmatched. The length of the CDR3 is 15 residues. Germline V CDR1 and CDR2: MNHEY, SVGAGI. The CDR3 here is CASSPATGTNYGYTF. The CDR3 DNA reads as TGTGCCAGCAGTCCGGCGACAGGGACTAACTATGGCTACACCTTC.

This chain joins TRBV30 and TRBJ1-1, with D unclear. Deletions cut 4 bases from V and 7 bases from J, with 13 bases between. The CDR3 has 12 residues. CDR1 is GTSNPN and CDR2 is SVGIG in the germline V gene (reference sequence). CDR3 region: CAWMGQDREAFF. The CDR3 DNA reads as TGTGCCTGGATGGGCCAGGATCGTGAAGCTTTCTTT.

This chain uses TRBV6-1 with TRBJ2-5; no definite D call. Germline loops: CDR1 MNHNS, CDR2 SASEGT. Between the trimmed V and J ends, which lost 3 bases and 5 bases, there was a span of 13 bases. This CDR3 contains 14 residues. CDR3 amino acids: CASSEHPRGETQYF. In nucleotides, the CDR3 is TGTGCCAGCAGTGAGCACCCCCGTGGCGAGACCCAGTACTTC.

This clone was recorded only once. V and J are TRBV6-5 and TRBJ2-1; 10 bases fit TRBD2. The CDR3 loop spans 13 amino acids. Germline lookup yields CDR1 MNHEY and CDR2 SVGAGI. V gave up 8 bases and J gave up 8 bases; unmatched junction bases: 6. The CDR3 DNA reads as TGTGCCAGCTCGGGACTAGCGACAGATGAGCAGTTCTTC. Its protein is CASSGLATDEQFF.

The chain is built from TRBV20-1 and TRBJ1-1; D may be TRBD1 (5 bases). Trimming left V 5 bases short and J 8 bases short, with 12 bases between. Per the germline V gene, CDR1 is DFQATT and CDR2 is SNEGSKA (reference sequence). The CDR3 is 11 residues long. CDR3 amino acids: CSAPTGGEAFF. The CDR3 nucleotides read TGCAGTGCTCCCACGGGGGGGGAAGCTTTCTTT.

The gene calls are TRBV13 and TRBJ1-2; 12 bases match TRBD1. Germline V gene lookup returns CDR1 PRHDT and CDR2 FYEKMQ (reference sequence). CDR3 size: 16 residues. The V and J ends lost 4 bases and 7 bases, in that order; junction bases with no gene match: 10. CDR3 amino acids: CASSSTGTGGKGGYTF. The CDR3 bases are TGTGCCAGCAGCTCAACCGGGACAGGGGGCAAGGGTGGCTACACCTTC.

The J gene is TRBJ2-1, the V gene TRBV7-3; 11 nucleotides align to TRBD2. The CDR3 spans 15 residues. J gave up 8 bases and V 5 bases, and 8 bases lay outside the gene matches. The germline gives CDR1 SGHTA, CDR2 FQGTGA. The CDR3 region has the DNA TGTGCCAGCAGCCTTACTAGCGGGGGCCGGGATGAGCAGTTCTTC. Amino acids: CASSLTSGGRDEQFF.

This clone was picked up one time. The CDR3 DNA sequence: TGTGCCAGCAGTTTCCGATCCAGCTCCTATAATTCACCCCTCCACTTT. Translating it yields CASSFRSSSYNSPLHF. This chain uses TRBV6-5 with TRBJ1-6; D unclear. V gave up 4 bases and J gave up 0 bases, with 10 bases separating them. Per the germline V gene, CDR1 is MNHEY and CDR2 is SVGAGI. This CDR3 has 16 residues.

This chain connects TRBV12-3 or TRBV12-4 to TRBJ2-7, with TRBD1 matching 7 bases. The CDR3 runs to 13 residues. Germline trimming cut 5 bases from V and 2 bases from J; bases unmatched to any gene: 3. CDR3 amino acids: CASSGGQTYEQYF. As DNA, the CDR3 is TGTGCCAGCAGTGGGGGACAGACCTACGAGCAGTACTTC.